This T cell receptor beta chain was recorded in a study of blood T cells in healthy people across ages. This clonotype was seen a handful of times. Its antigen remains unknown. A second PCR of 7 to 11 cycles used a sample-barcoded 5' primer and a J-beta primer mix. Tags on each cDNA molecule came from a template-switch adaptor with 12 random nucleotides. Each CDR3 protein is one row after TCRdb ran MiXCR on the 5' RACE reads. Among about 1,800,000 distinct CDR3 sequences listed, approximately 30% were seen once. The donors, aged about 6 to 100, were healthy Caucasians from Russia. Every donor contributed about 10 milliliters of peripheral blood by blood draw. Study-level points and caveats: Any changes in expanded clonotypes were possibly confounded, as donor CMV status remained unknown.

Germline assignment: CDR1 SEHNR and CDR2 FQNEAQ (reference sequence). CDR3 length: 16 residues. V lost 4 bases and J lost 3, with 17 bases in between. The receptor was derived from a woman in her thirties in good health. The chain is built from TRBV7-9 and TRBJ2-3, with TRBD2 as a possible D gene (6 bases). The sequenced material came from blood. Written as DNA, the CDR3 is TGTGCCAGCAGCTCCCCTCTAGCGCAGGTTACAGATACGCAGTATTTT. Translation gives CASSSPLAQVTDTQYF.